This T cell receptor beta chain was profiled in a study of a mutant IDH1 vaccine in newly diagnosed glioma. Study background: Most patients had received both radiotherapy and temozolomide, the prior options being radiotherapy, temozolomide, or both.

This clone was picked up a small number of times. Indicated time point: baseline, week 1 (first vaccination visit). Treatment given: pre-vaccination baseline after standard-of-care therapy. The germline CDR1 and CDR2 sequences are SGHTA and FQGNSA. CDR3 length equals 14 residues. Trimming pared 1 base from V and 5 bases from J, leaving 11 bases between. Sequenced by immunoSEQ multiplex PCR; TCRdb stores in-frame clones only, minus some. The repertoire consists of tens of thousands of clones, with roughly four fifths occurring once and the leading ten covering roughly 7.1%. This chain uses TRBV7-2 with TRBJ1-1, with D perhaps TRBD1 (5 bases). Sequencing used PBMCs, obtained from a glioma patient treated with radiotherapy, temozolomide or both. The receptor comes from a woman aged 45-65 years with glioma. In DNA form, the CDR3 reads TGTGCCAGCAGCTTAGGCAGGGAGGGGACTGAAGCTTTCTTT. This codes for CASSLGREGTEAFF.